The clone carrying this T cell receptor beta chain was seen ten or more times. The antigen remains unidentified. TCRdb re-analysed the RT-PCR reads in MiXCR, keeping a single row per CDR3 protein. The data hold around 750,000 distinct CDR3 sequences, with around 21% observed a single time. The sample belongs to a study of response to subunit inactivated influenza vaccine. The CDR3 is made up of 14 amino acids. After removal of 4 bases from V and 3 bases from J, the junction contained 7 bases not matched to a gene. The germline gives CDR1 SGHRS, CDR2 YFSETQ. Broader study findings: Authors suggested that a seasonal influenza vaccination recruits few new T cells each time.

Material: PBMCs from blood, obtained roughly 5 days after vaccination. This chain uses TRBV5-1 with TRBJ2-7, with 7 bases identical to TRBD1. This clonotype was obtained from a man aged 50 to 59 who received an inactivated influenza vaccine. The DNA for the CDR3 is TGCGCCAGCAGCAATACGGGACAGATCTACGAGCAGTACTTC. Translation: CASSNTGQIYEQYF. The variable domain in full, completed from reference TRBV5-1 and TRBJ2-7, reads KAGVTQTPRYLIKTRGQQVTLSCSPISGHRSVSWYQQTPGQGLQFLFEYFSETQRNKGNFPGRFSGRQFSNSRSEMNVSTLELGDSALYLCASSNTGQIYEQYFGPGTRLTVT.